The 12 T cell receptor beta chains given below trace back to one sample, sequenced in a study of metastatic and nonmetastatic thyroid tumors. Using MiXCR, TCRdb re-called clones from the PCR reads. The sample includes 20,000 to 25,000 clones, roughly 25% of them seen just once. No patient had received any treatment before thyroid surgery. The specimen sequenced was tumor tissue. Receptor source: a male donor with papillary thyroid cancer or a benign thyroid nodule (not recorded which). Some clones in this sample may be carry-over from other donors' samples.

On this clone: A read error may explain this, as a much larger clone is one base away. The V and J genes are TRBV10-1 and TRBJ2-1, with D unresolved. The CDR3 contains 13 residues. V dropped 9 bases and J dropped 5 bases, with 14 bases sitting between them. CDR1 WNHNN and CDR2 SYGVQD come from the germline V gene (reference sequence). The CDR3 spells CASRQGSNNEQFF. The DNA for the CDR3 is TGCGCCAGTAGACAAGGAAGCAACAATGAGCAGTTCTTC.

This clone was seen at least ten times. The CDR3 here is CAWSVNERHEAFF. The CDR3 DNA reads TGTGCCTGGAGTGTAAATGAGAGACACGAAGCTTTCTTT. The V gene is TRBV30, the J gene TRBJ1-1, with D hard to call. Trimming cost V 0 bases and J 8 bases, with 13 bases left between them. This CDR3 contains 13 residues. Germline loops: CDR1 GTSNPN, CDR2 SVGIG (reference sequence). The full variable domain, with the rest looked up from reference TRBV30 and TRBJ1-1, is SQTIHQWPATLVQPVGSPLSLECTVEGTSNPNLYWYRQAAGRGLQLLFYSVGIGQISSEVPQNLSASRPQDRQFILSSKKLLLSDSGFYLCAWSVNERHEAFFGQGTRLTVV.

This clone was detected many times. The CDR3 sequence: CASRLRGAGPDTQYF. For the CDR3, the DNA is TGTGCCAGCAGACTGAGAGGAGCTGGCCCAGATACGCAGTATTTT. J is TRBJ2-3 and V is TRBV6-1, with D unclear. Germline V gene lookup returns CDR1 MNHNS and CDR2 SASEGT. The CDR3 is 15 amino acids. The ends were cut back, 6 bases at V and 4 bases at J, with 17 bases in the middle.

This clone showed up many times. The chain uses TRBV20-1 and TRBJ1-2; D unresolved. The germline V gene encodes CDR1 DFQATT and CDR2 SNEGSKA (reference sequence). The V gene lost 5 bases and the J gene lost 4 bases, with 17 bases spanning the gap. The CDR3 has 14 residues. CDR3 DNA: TGCAGTGCTCTCGCCGGGGATGAGTCCTATGGCTACACCTTC. This sequence encodes CSALAGDESYGYTF.

This clone has more than one count but fewer than ten. V is TRBV28 and J is TRBJ1-2; D is possibly TRBD1 (5 bases). V dropped 6 bases and J dropped 3 bases, with 14 bases sitting between them. The CDR3 is 14 residues long. The germline V gene encodes CDR1 MDHEN and CDR2 SYDVKM. CDR3 residues: CASRRGAEDYGYTF. The CDR3 DNA reads as TGTGCCAGCAGGCGGGGCGCAGAAGACTATGGCTACACCTTC.

Of note for this clone: This sample also contains other DNA sequences that code for the same CDR3. The chain has TRBV5-1 and TRBJ2-2; TRBD1 is a possible D gene (6 bases). The V end was cut by 8 bases, the J end by 2 bases, with 10 bases between. From germline, CDR1 is SGHRS and CDR2 YFSETQ. This CDR3 spans 13 amino acids. The CDR3 nucleotides read TGCGCCAGTAGGACAGCTAACACCGGGGAGCTGTTTTTT. It translates to CASRTANTGELFF.

Relative to its sample, this clone is large. This chain uses TRBV28 with TRBJ2-1; 10 nucleotides agree with TRBD2. The V gene end was trimmed by 6 bases and the J gene end by 5 bases; junction bases not matched to a gene: 7. The CDR3 consists of 15 residues. Germline V lookup: CDR1 MDHEN, CDR2 SYDVKM. The CDR3 bases are TGTGCCAGCAGCTCAGCGGGAGGGATCCACAATGAGCAGTTCTTC. Amino acids: CASSSAGGIHNEQFF.

This clone has at least ten counts. The rearrangement joins TRBV20-1 to TRBJ2-5; weak D call: TRBD2 (5 bases). V was clipped by 6 bases and J by 5 bases, with 22 bases between them. The CDR3 runs to 15 residues. Germline CDR1 and CDR2: DFQATT and SNEGSKA (reference sequence). The CDR3 reads CSAVTGSRPEETQYF. The CDR3 DNA follows: TGCAGTGCAGTGACGGGGAGCCGTCCGGAGGAGACCCAGTACTTC.

This clone was found many times. The chain is built from TRBV6-4 and TRBJ1-6; unclear D gene. V gave up 2 bases and J gave up 5 bases, with 4 bases separating them. Germline lookup yields CDR1 MRHNA and CDR2 SNTAGT. This CDR3 has 13 residues. The CDR3 is CASSDRDNSPLHF. DNA for the CDR3: TGTGCCAGCAGTGACAGGGATAATTCACCCCTCCACTTT.

In its sample, this clone ranks as medium-sized. The chain uses TRBV28 and TRBJ1-2, with D maybe TRBD1 (5 bases). The V gene's germline CDR1 is MDHEN and CDR2 SYDVKM. V lost 4 bases and J 7 bases, leaving 16 bases between the germline ends. This CDR3 has 14 residues. CDR3 DNA: TGTGCCAGCAGTTCCCACAGTGGGGGGGGTGGCTACACCTTC. As protein: CASSSHSGGGGYTF.

This clone has just a few counts. The V call is TRBV28, the J call TRBJ2-7; D remains unclear. The CDR3 runs 14 residues. Trimming took off 8 bases at V and 4 bases at J, with 18 bases between the two ends. Germline-derived CDR1 and CDR2 are MDHEN and SYDVKM. The CDR3 here is CASRPAVVAYEQYF. The CDR3 nucleotides are TGTGCCAGCCGCCCGGCGGTGGTAGCATACGAGCAGTACTTC.

The chain couples TRBV30 to TRBJ1-1; the D is unclear. Germline assignment: CDR1 GTSNPN and CDR2 SVGIG (reference sequence). V lost 4 bases to trimming and J lost 3 bases, with 6 bases between them. The CDR3 spans 11 residues. CDR3 amino acids: CAWIGDTEAFF. CDR3 coding DNA: TGTGCCTGGATTGGGGACACTGAAGCTTTCTTT.